This T cell receptor beta chain was captured in a study of blood T cell repertoires in COVID-19. Study-level background: PBMCs, B-cell-depleted T cells, or T cells provided the cDNA or gDNA that made up the material.

The study drew participants aged about 18 to 90 years from roughly 25 US areas. Cohorts were determined from participant-reported clinical history. Recovered participants had two consecutive negative NP/OP PCR tests, healthcare professional clearance, or symptom resolution. CDR1 and CDR2 from the germline V gene are LGHDT and YNNKEL (reference sequence). The CDR3 contains 17 residues. V lost 1 base and J lost 5; bases outside the gene matches: 6. This table comes from immunoSEQ multiplex PCR, and its TCRdb copy is limited to in-frame clones, with some not included. The sample lists about 230,000 clones, 84% occurring once.

The source material was PBMCs or T cells enriched from blood (not recorded which). This chain uses TRBV3-1 (or the pseudogene TRBV3-2) with TRBJ2-5, with TRBD2 matching 14 bases. The receptor's source is a man aged 55 to 70 who had recovered from COVID-19. CDR3 nucleotide sequence: TGTGCCAGCAGCCAAGGACTAGCGGGGGGGTATCGGGAGACCCAGTACTTC. It encodes CASSQGLAGGYRETQYF.